Each of the 5 T cell receptor beta chains below was sequenced from the same sample in a study of blood T cell repertoires in COVID-19. Only in-frame clones appear in the TCRdb table, and some are missing; sequencing was by immunoSEQ multiplex PCR. The table has about 290,000 clones, roughly 90% seen once. Sequencing was done on a sample of peripheral blood. The receptor source for this set is a woman aged 30 to 39 with active or convalescent COVID-19.

The gene calls are TRBV7-8 and TRBJ2-5, with TRBD2 matching over 7 bases. V shed 5 bases, J shed 1 base, and the junction held 7 bases outside the gene matches. This CDR3 spans 15 amino acids. The germline V gene encodes CDR1 SGHVS and CDR2 FQNEAQ. The CDR3 loop is CASSGKERGQETQYF. The CDR3 DNA reads as TGTGCCAGCAGCGGTAAAGAGCGGGGCCAAGAGACCCAGTACTTC.

This clone has more than one count but fewer than ten. The rearrangement links TRBV29-1 to TRBJ2-3, with a weak D call TRBD2 (7 bases). Trimming removed 6 bases from V and 6 bases from J, with 10 bases in between. This CDR3 is 11 amino acids long. The germline CDR1 and CDR2 sequences are SQVTM and ANQGSEA. CDR3 in DNA: TGCAGCGTGGGGGGGCGGGATACGCAGTATTTT. Translated, it gives CSVGGRDTQYF.

V and J are TRBV5-8 and TRBJ1-2; TRBD1 is a possible D gene (6 bases). Between the trimmed V and J ends, which lost 3 bases and 4 bases, there was a span of 13 bases. The CDR3 consists of 14 residues. Germline CDR1 SGHTS, CDR2 YDEGEE. CDR3 in DNA: TGTGCCAGCAGCTGGGGGGGGGCGAGCTATGGCTACACCTTC. Translation gives CASSWGGASYGYTF.

The chain has TRBV29-1 and TRBJ2-1, with D possibly matching TRBD1 (6 bases). V was trimmed by 5 bases and J by 4 bases, leaving 12 bases between them. The CDR3 consists of 13 residues. Germline V gene sequence: CDR1 SQVTM, CDR2 ANQGSEA. This CDR3 reads CSVSDRLYNEQFF. CDR3 sequence (DNA): TGCAGCGTTTCCGACAGGCTTTACAATGAGCAGTTCTTC.

The CDR3 DNA reads as TGTGCCAGCAGCCAGGGACTAGCGGTCCAAGAGACCCAGTACTTC. Protein sequence: CASSQGLAVQETQYF. This chain joins TRBV4-2 and TRBJ2-5; the match to TRBD2 covers 11 bases. Germline V gives CDR1 LGHNA, CDR2 YNFKEQ. The CDR3 has 15 residues. Trimming took 3 bases from V and 1 from J; bases not matched to a gene: 1.